This is a list of T cell receptor beta chains from one sample in a study of OX40 agonist ivuxolimab in advanced cancers. Measured with immunoSEQ multiplex PCR; TCRdb has only the in-frame clones, and not every one. The table has more than 25,000 clones, roughly 80% seen once. The material was CD4+ or CD8+ T cells sorted from blood, obtained in a trial of the OX40 agonist ivuxolimab. The receptors shown here come from an adult with an advanced solid tumor such as melanoma, head and neck, liver or kidney cancer. The CDR3 runs from the conserved cysteine through the conserved F or W. D genes are given only for firm matches.

d_gene,j_gene,v_gene,CDR3aa,CDR3nt
.,TRBJ2-1,TRBV13,CASSLSYGGGYNEQFF,TGTGCCAGCAGCCTGAGCTACGGTGGGGGCTACAATGAGCAGTTCTTC
.,TRBJ2-3,TRBV13,CASSQHSEVGTDTQYF,TGTGCCAGCAGCCAGCATAGCGAGGTTGGCACAGATACGCAGTATTTT
.,TRBJ1-1,TRBV4-3,CASSQDSGENTEAFF,TGCGCCAGCAGCCAAGATAGTGGGGAGAACACTGAAGCTTTCTTT
.,TRBJ2-7,TRBV4-1,CASSQDPAAWPYEQYF,TGCGCCAGCAGCCAAGATCCGGCCGCTTGGCCCTACGAGCAGTACTTC
.,TRBJ2-7,TRBV5-6,CASSLGRSEQYF,TGTGCCAGCAGCTTGGGTCGGAGCGAGCAGTACTTC
.,TRBJ2-7,TRBV29-1,CSVEDLISYEQYF,TGCAGCGTTGAAGACCTAATCAGCTACGAGCAGTACTTC
.,TRBJ1-2,TRBV15,CATSKDGIANYGYTF,TGTGCCACCAGCAAGGACGGAATAGCTAACTATGGCTACACCTTC
.,TRBJ1-2,TRBV7-2,CASSLQAANYGYTF,TGTGCCAGCAGCTTGCAGGCGGCGAACTATGGCTACACCTTC
TRBD1,TRBJ2-7,TRBV5-8,CASRPQTGLSYEQYF,TGTGCCAGCAGACCCCAGACAGGGCTCTCCTACGAGCAGTACTTC
.,TRBJ1-2,TRBV6-1,CASSERVGQGKYGYTF,TGTGCCAGCAGTGAAAGGGTGGGGCAGGGGAAATATGGCTACACCTTC
.,TRBJ1-1,TRBV7-6,CASSLVLGNTEAFF,TGTGCCAGCAGCTTAGTCCTAGGGAACACTGAAGCTTTCTTT
TRBD2,TRBJ2-7,TRBV4-3,CASSQLLAGAYEQYF,TGCGCCAGCAGCCAGCTCCTAGCGGGGGCCTACGAGCAGTACTTC
TRBD1,TRBJ2-7,TRBV9,CASSRGDRAIEQYF,TGTGCCAGCAGCAGGGGGGACAGGGCTATCGAGCAGTACTTC
TRBD1,TRBJ2-1,TRBV10-3,CAISDWTGGIGEQFF,TGTGCCATCAGTGATTGGACAGGGGGAATAGGTGAGCAGTTCTTC
.,TRBJ2-1,TRBV27,CASSFAGPAYNEQFF,TGTGCCAGCAGTTTTGCAGGGCCGGCCTACAATGAGCAGTTCTTC
.,TRBJ2-2,TRBV28,CASRKPGEGELFF,TGTGCCAGCAGGAAGCCAGGGGAGGGGGAGCTGTTTTTT
TRBD1,TRBJ2-5,TRBV25-1,CASRGDRGAETQYF,TGTGCCAGCAGAGGGGACAGGGGAGCGGAGACCCAGTACTTC